These 20 T cell receptor beta chains came from one sample sequenced in a study of T cell responses to AZD1222 COVID-19 vaccine listed by TCRdb under 2021. The sample's time point label, decoded: baseline before first vaccination. The library was obtained by the immunoSEQ multiplex PCR assay. TCRdb holds this immuneACCESS table with in-frame rearrangements only. Some clones are missing; in checked studies, unresolved V genes explain under half, and the rest has no known cause. The table for this sample lists some 200,000 clones; around 92% of them were counted only once. The biggest ten clones account for over 9.5% of the sample. Source: peripheral blood, taken on day 0 of AZD1222 vaccination. These receptors originate from an adult in good health.

V and J are TRBV19 and TRBJ2-6; TRBD1 aligns across 8 bases. Germline trimming cut 3 bases from V and 2 bases from J; bases unmatched to any gene: 6. The CDR3 length is 17 residues. The germline CDR1 and CDR2 sequences are LNHDA and SQIVND (reference sequence). The CDR3 DNA reads TGTGCCAGTAGTATGATGGACAGGGTCGCTGGGGCCAACGTCCTGACTTTC. The encoded protein is CASSMMDRVAGANVLTF.

V gene TRBV30 combines with J gene TRBJ1-6, with 11 positions matching TRBD1. The CDR3 length is 16 residues. The germline V gene has CDR1 GTSNPN and CDR2 SVGIG (reference sequence). Trimming cost V 4 bases and J 10 bases; bases outside gene matches: 12. CDR3 nucleotides: TGTGCCTGGAACCAAGCCGGGACAGGGGGTGGCTCACCCCTCCACTTT. Its translation: CAWNQAGTGGGSPLHF.

V gene TRBV21-1 combines with J gene TRBJ1-2. TRBV21-1 represents a pseudogene. CDR3 length: 13 residues. CDR3 amino acids: CASSTSDFSGYTF. CDR3 sequence (DNA): TGTGCCAGCAGCACAAGTGACTTTTCTGGCTACACCTTC.

J is TRBJ1-1 and V is TRBV12-3 or TRBV12-4; no definite D call. CDR3 size: 12 residues. Trimming shortened V by 6 bases and J by 6 bases, and 11 bases separated the two germline ends. The CDR3 bases are TGTGCCAGCAGCGACCGGTTCTCTGAAGCTTTCTTT. Residues: CASSDRFSEAFF.

The chain uses TRBV5-4 and TRBJ2-7; a weak D match, TRBD2 (6 bases). The germline V gene encodes CDR1 SGHNT and CDR2 YYREEE (reference sequence). V lost 3 bases and J 3 bases, leaving 16 bases between the germline ends. This CDR3 region has 15 residues. The CDR3 loop reads CASSSARETVYEQYF. CDR3 nucleotide sequence: TGTGCCAGCAGCTCAGCTCGGGAGACAGTCTACGAGCAGTACTTC.

This chain connects TRBV7-9 to TRBJ2-1; 8 bases are shared with TRBD1. The CDR3 sequence is 15 residues long. V dropped 4 bases and J dropped 3; count of bases not matched to a gene: 5. Germline V gives CDR1 SEHNR, CDR2 FQNEAQ (reference sequence). The CDR3 region has the DNA TGTGCCAGCAGCTGGCCAGGGGGCCTCTACAATGAGCAGTTCTTC. Translated, it gives CASSWPGGLYNEQFF.

For this clone: Other DNA sequences in the same sample also yield this CDR3. This chain connects TRBV19 to TRBJ2-1; D is uncertain. Trimming cost V 5 bases and J 3 bases, with 14 bases left between them. This CDR3 is 15 amino acids long. From germline, CDR1 is LNHDA and CDR2 SQIVND (reference sequence). The DNA of the CDR3 is TGTGCCAGTAGTCCACGAACGGCAGGCTACAATGAGCAGTTCTTC. It specifies CASSPRTAGYNEQFF.

The chain is built from TRBV25-1 and TRBJ2-3; the match to TRBD2 covers 14 bases. V lost 6 bases, J lost 6 bases, and 8 bases stayed unmatched. Germline-derived CDR1 and CDR2 are MGHDK and SYGVNS. CDR3 size: 16 residues. The CDR3 nucleotides are TGTGCCAGCAGACCCGGGACTAGCGGGAGAATGGATACGCAGTATTTT. Translating it yields CASRPGTSGRMDTQYF.

The J gene is TRBJ1-3, the V gene TRBV6-4; D is uncertain. Trimming cost V 7 bases and J 0 bases, with 25 bases left between them. CDR3 length: 19 amino acids. Germline V gives CDR1 MRHNA, CDR2 SNTAGT. The CDR3 DNA is TGTGCCAGCATTGAGGTTCCGGTCCAACGATTCTACTCTGGAAACACCATATATTTT. It is translated as CASIEVPVQRFYSGNTIYF.

The chain recombines TRBV9 with TRBJ2-5, with TRBD2 identical over 11 bases. V was clipped by 4 bases and J by 2 bases; unmatched bases: 4. The CDR3 extends over 15 amino acids. Germline V CDR1 and CDR2: SGDLS, YYNGEE. The CDR3, as DNA: TGTGCCAGCAGCTTCAGACTAGCGGGACAAGAGACCCAGTACTTC. This encodes CASSFRLAGQETQYF.

The CDR3 region is CASSGQDYNEQFF. The CDR3 nucleotides read TGTGCCAGCAGCGGACAGGATTACAATGAGCAGTTCTTC. The genes are TRBV12-3 or TRBV12-4 and TRBJ2-1; 7 bases fit TRBD1. This CDR3 has 13 residues. After removal of 6 bases from V and 4 bases from J, the junction contained 3 bases not matched to a gene.

V is TRBV3-1 (or the pseudogene TRBV3-2) and J is TRBJ2-1, with 8 bases identical to TRBD2. The ends lost 1 base at V and 3 bases at J; junction bases unmatched: 14. Germline V gives CDR1 LGHDT, CDR2 YNNKEL (reference sequence). The CDR3 is 19 residues long. DNA for the CDR3: TGTGCCAGCAGCCAAGTCGTTCCGGGGCCGGGGGGGTACTACAATGAGCAGTTCTTC. Protein: CASSQVVPGPGGYYNEQFF.

The chain employs TRBV3-1 (or the pseudogene TRBV3-2) and TRBJ1-2; possible D gene TRBD1, 5 bases. This CDR3 spans 15 amino acids. Germline CDR1 and CDR2: LGHDT and YNNKEL (reference sequence). V lost 1 base and J lost 6, with 15 bases in between. This chain's CDR3 is CASSQVLGVFDGYTF. CDR3 DNA sequence: TGTGCCAGCAGCCAAGTTCTAGGGGTTTTTGATGGCTACACCTTC.

For the CDR3, the DNA is TGTGCCAGCAGTCCCGCCGGCGGGGGCAATCAGCCCCAGCATTTT. Protein product: CASSPAGGGNQPQHF. This chain uses TRBV28 with TRBJ1-5; D not certain. Germline assignment: CDR1 MDHEN and CDR2 SYDVKM. The CDR3 has 15 amino acids. Trimming shortened V by 5 bases and J by 2 bases, and 13 bases separated the two germline ends.

The V and J genes are TRBV30 and TRBJ2-5, with D maybe TRBD1 (6 bases). Trimming left V 3 bases short and J 1 base short, with 12 bases between. This CDR3 is built from 14 residues. Per the germline V gene, CDR1 is GTSNPN and CDR2 is SVGIG (reference sequence). The CDR3 here is CAWRPLGAQETQYF. CDR3 nucleotide sequence: TGTGCCTGGAGGCCTTTGGGGGCCCAAGAGACCCAGTACTTC.

The CDR3 DNA reads as TGCGCCAGCAGCTCCGGGAGTGGGGTTATTTCCCTCCACTTT. Amino acid sequence: CASSSGSGVISLHF. This chain connects TRBV4-1 to TRBJ1-6, with no clear D. The CDR3 is 14 amino acids. Germline CDR1 and CDR2: MGHRA and YSYEKL. V was cut by 5 bases and J by 14 bases, with 19 bases left in between.

The CDR3 DNA reads as TGTGCCAGCAGTGGGGAGACTAGCGGGAACACCGGGGAGCTGTTTTTT. Translated, it gives CASSGETSGNTGELFF. The V gene is TRBV6-4, the J gene TRBJ2-2, with 9 bases aligning to TRBD2. J gave up 1 base and V 4 bases, and 4 bases lay outside the gene matches. The CDR3 covers 16 residues. Per the germline V gene, CDR1 is MRHNA and CDR2 is SNTAGT.

The gene calls are TRBV7-2 and TRBJ2-3; 10 bases agree with TRBD2. The CDR3 length is 16 residues. The germline gives CDR1 SGHTA, CDR2 FQGNSA. The junction had 12 bases not matched to a gene; V was cut back by 5 bases and J by 7 bases. CDR3 nucleotide sequence: TGTGCCAGCAGCAGAGGGTTACTAGCGGGACCCTATACGCAGTATTTT. It is translated as CASSRGLLAGPYTQYF.

The chain recombines TRBV6-2 or TRBV6-3 with TRBJ1-5; 8 bases align to TRBD1. Unmatched junction bases numbered 10, after V lost 0 bases and J lost 9 bases. Germline V gene sequence: CDR1 MNHEY, CDR2 SVGEGT. This CDR3 region has 16 residues. The CDR3 nucleotides read TGTGCCAGCAGTTACTCGGGGACAGGCAGAACAGGGCCCCAGCATTTT. Residues: CASSYSGTGRTGPQHF.

The rearrangement uses TRBV28 and TRBJ1-1; unclear D gene. This CDR3 comprises 15 residues. CDR1 MDHEN and CDR2 SYDVKM come from the germline V gene. The ends were cut back, 6 bases at V and 8 bases at J, with 22 bases in the middle. The CDR3 region is CASRRPRAPTWEAFF. The CDR3 DNA reads TGTGCCAGCAGAAGGCCCCGGGCACCGACATGGGAAGCTTTCTTT. The full variable domain, with the rest looked up from reference TRBV28 and TRBJ1-1, is DVKVTQSSRYLVKRTGEKVFLECVQDMDHENMFWYRQDPGLGLRLIYFSYDVKMKEKGDIPEGYSVSREKKERFSLILESASTNQTSMYLCASRRPRAPTWEAFFGQGTRLTVV.